The source of this TCR beta chain is a study of identical twins. Study-wide results and limits: The study based its conclusions on cross-sectional statistical analysis and did not follow the same donors.

MiXCR, applied by TCRdb to the 5' RACE reads, yields one record per CDR3 protein. Here the sample spans more than 350,000 distinct CDR3 sequences, approximately 8.8% being singletons. Donors were all healthy Caucasians. Unmatched junction bases numbered 11, after V lost 5 bases and J lost 1 base. The CDR3 covers 18 residues. Per the germline V gene, CDR1 is KGHDR and CDR2 is SFDVKD. This clonotype was found many times. Antigen: not known. This receptor was identified in a woman aged 45 to 65 in good health. The specimen sequenced was naive T cells sorted from blood. The chain joins TRBV24-1 to TRBJ2-7; 12 positions match TRBD2. The CDR3 coding sequence is TGTGCCACCAGTGGGGAAAGGACTAGCGGGACGCTATCCTACGAGCAGTACGTC. It is translated as CATSGERTSGTLSYEQYV.